This TCR beta chain is from a study of technical replicates of blood from a handful of donors. Method: immunoSEQ multiplex PCR; TCRdb's copy keeps in-frame clones and lacks some. The table records roughly 81,000 clones, 70% to 90% of them present only once. The germline gives CDR1 SNHLY, CDR2 FYNNEI. V was shortened by 3 bases and J by 0 bases, with 7 bases between the two germline ends. The CDR3 totals 14 residues. This clonotype originated in a human donor in good health. Some clones in this sample may be carry-over from other donors' samples. The V and J genes are TRBV2 and TRBJ2-3, with D possibly TRBD2 on 6 matching bases. The source material was PBMCs. The CDR3 loop is CASSEGTSTDTQYF. As DNA, the CDR3 is TGTGCCAGCAGTGAGGGGACTAGCACAGATACGCAGTATTTT.